This TCR beta chain is from a study of blood T cell repertoires in COVID-19. The overall study: Samples came from the United States, Italy and Spain, spanning acute and convalescent COVID-19. Sample material is recorded as cDNA or gDNA derived from T cells, B-cell-depleted T cells, or PBMCs.

The CDR3 covers 16 residues. The V and J ends lost 2 bases and 5 bases, in that order; junction bases with no gene match: 6. The V gene's germline CDR1 is KGHSH and CDR2 LQKENI. The method was immunoSEQ multiplex PCR; TCRdb's version includes in-frame clones alone and lacks a portion of them. The sample includes around 250,000 clones, roughly nine tenths of them seen just once. This TCR derives from a man aged 55-75 years with acute or convalescent COVID-19. The V call is TRBV18, the J call TRBJ2-2; 9 bases fit TRBD2. Specimen: peripheral blood. The CDR3 sequence is CASSPTTSGITGELFF. The CDR3 DNA reads as TGTGCCAGCTCACCAACGACTAGCGGAATTACCGGGGAGCTGTTTTTT.